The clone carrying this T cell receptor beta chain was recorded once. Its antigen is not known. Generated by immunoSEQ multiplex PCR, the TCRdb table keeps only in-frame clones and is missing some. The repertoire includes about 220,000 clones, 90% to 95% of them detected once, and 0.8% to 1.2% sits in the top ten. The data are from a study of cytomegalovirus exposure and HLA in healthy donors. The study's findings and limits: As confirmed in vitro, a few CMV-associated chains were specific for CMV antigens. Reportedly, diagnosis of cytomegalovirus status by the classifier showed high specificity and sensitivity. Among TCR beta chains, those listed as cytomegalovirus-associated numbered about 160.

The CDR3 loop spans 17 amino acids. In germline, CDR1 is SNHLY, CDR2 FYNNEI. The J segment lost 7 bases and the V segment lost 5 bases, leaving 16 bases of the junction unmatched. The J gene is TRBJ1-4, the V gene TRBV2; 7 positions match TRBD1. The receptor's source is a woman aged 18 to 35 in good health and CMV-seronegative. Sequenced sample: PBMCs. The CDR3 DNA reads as TGTGCCAGCAGTCGCGCCCCGAGACAGGGTTTCGGTGAAAAACTGTTTTTT. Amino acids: CASSRAPRQGFGEKLFF. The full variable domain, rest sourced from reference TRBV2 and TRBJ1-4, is EPEVTQTPSHQVTQMGQEVILRCVPISNHLYFYWYRQILGQKVEFLVSFYNNEISEKSEIFDDQFSVERPDGSNFTLKIRSTKLEDSAMYFCASSRAPRQGFGEKLFFGSGTQLSVL.